The next 4 T cell receptor beta chains were all read from a single sample in a study of vaccination and CD4 T cells after COVID-19. This sample's treatment: roughly nine-day PBMC culture with coronavirus spike peptide pools or control peptides (ViraFEST assay). These receptors have no identified antigens. The Oncomine TCR Beta short-read assay was applied to DNA of cultured CD4+ T cells. TCRdb re-analysed the PCR reads in MiXCR, keeping a single row per CDR3 protein. Here the sample spans about 25,000 distinct CDR3 sequences, around half being singletons. Sample: CD4+ T cells from blood, cultured in vitro. These receptors all stem from a human donor who had recovered from COVID-19.

This clonotype appeared a single time. The genes are TRBV7-8 and TRBJ1-5; D unresolved. Germline V gene sequence: CDR1 SGHVS, CDR2 FQNEAQ. V gave up 6 bases and J gave up 2 bases, with 14 bases separating them. The CDR3 runs 15 residues. The CDR3 sequence: CASRGGNTGNQPQHF. CDR3 coding DNA: TGTGCCAGCAGAGGAGGGAATACGGGCAATCAGCCCCAGCATTTT. The whole variable domain, filled in from reference TRBV7-8 and TRBJ1-5, reads GAGVSQSPRYKVAKRGQDVALRCDPISGHVSLFWYQQALGQGPEFLTYFQNEAQLDKSGLPSDRFFAERPEGSVSTLKIQRTQQEDSAVYLCASRGGNTGNQPQHFGDGTRLSIL.

This chain uses TRBV20-1 with TRBJ1-1; unclear D gene. V was clipped by 1 base and J by 0 bases, with 12 bases between them. Germline V gives CDR1 DFQATT, CDR2 SNEGSKA (reference sequence). The CDR3 runs to 15 residues. Here the CDR3 DNA reads TGCAGTGCTAGAGCCACCGGAGGGCTGAACACTGAAGCTTTCTTT. Encoded protein: CSARATGGLNTEAFF.

This clonotype has a single count. This sequence joins TRBV6-1 and TRBJ1-5, with 7 nucleotides matching TRBD1. This CDR3 comprises 16 residues. V dropped 1 base and J dropped 0; count of bases not matched to a gene: 3. CDR1 MNHNS and CDR2 SASEGT come from the germline V gene. The CDR3 spells CASSEVTGNSNQPQHF. The CDR3 nucleotides read TGTGCCAGCAGTGAAGTGACAGGGAATAGCAATCAGCCCCAGCATTTT.

This clonotype occurred a few times. Here the CDR3 reads CASATGGAGGYTF. The CDR3 DNA reads as TGTGCCAGCGCCACAGGGGGCGCGGGGGGCTACACCTTC. The chain joins TRBV7-9 to TRBJ1-2; the match to TRBD1 covers 9 bases. The CDR3 totals 13 residues. After removal of 8 bases from V and 8 bases from J, the junction contained 9 bases not matched to a gene. In germline, CDR1 is SEHNR, CDR2 FQNEAQ (reference sequence).